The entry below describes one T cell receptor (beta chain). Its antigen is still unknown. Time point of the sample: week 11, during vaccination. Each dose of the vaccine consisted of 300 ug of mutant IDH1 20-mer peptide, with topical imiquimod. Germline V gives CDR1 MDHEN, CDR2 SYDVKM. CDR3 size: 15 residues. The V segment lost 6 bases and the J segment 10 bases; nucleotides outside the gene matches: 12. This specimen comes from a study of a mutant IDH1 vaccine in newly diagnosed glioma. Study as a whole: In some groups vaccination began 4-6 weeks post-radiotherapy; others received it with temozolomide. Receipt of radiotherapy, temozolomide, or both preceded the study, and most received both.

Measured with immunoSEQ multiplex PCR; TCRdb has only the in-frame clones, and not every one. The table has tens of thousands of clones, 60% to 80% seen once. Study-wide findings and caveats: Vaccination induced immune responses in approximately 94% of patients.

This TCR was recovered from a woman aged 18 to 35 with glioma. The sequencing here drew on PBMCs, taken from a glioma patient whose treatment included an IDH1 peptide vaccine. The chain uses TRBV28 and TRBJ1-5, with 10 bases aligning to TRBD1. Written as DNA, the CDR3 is TGTGCCAGCAGACCCACCGGGACAGGGGCCGGCCCCCAGCATTTT. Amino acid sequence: CASRPTGTGAGPQHF.